A single sample gave rise to the 7 T cell receptor beta chains below, sequenced in a study of shared clonotypes between healthy human individuals. Positive CCR7 selection of CD45RO-negative cells yielded the naive CD8 cells, and terminally differentiated effector memory CD45RA+ cells were excluded. Measured with immunoSEQ multiplex PCR; TCRdb has only the in-frame clones, and not every one. The table records about 550,000 clones, over 95% of them present only once. The sample was naive CD8+ T cells sorted from blood. The receptors derive from a woman aged 30 to 39 in good health.

The chain is built from TRBV5-1 and TRBJ2-7; D uncertain. V was shortened by 1 base and J by 3 bases, with 11 bases between the two germline ends. CDR1 and CDR2 (germline): SGHRS, YFSETQ. The CDR3 is 14 residues long. DNA of the CDR3: TGCGCCAGCAGCTTGCCCGTGACCTTCTACGAGCAGTACTTC. The encoded protein is CASSLPVTFYEQYF.

V is TRBV5-6 and J is TRBJ2-5, with TRBD2 matching 8 bases. The V segment lost 4 bases and the J segment 1 base; nucleotides outside the gene matches: 9. This CDR3 is 16 amino acids long. Germline V gives CDR1 SGHDT, CDR2 YYEEEE. CDR3 in DNA: TGTGCCAGCAGCCCTAGTGGCGCGGGGGGCCAAGAGACCCAGTACTTC. Translating it yields CASSPSGAGGQETQYF.

V usage is TRBV7-9 and J usage is TRBJ2-7; 7 nucleotides agree with TRBD2. The CDR3 is made up of 15 amino acids. After removal of 1 base from V and 2 bases from J, the junction contained 5 bases not matched to a gene. Germline CDR1 reads SEHNR; CDR2 reads FQNEAQ (reference sequence). CDR3 bases: TGTGCCAGCAGCTTAGTTGACGGGAGGACCTACGAGCAGTACTTC. Protein sequence: CASSLVDGRTYEQYF. The full variable domain, in which reference TRBV7-9 and TRBJ2-7 provide the parts outside the CDR3, is DTGVSQNPRHKITKRGQNVTFRCDPISEHNRLYWYRQTLGQGPEFLTYFQNEAQLEKSRLLSDRFSAERPKGSFSTLEIQRTEQGDSAMYLCASSLVDGRTYEQYFGPGTRLTVT.

The chain couples TRBV7-9 to TRBJ2-1, with D perhaps assigned TRBD1 or TRBD2 (5 bases each). This CDR3 region has 16 residues. The ends were cut back, 3 bases at V and 5 bases at J, with 17 bases in the middle. The germline V gene encodes CDR1 SEHNR and CDR2 FQNEAQ (reference sequence). The DNA for the CDR3 is TGTGCCAGCAGCTTGAGTTTCGGGACGGATGACAATGAGCAGTTCTTC. This encodes CASSLSFGTDDNEQFF.

V usage is TRBV19 and J usage is TRBJ1-1; no definite D call. The CDR3 is made up of 14 amino acids. The ends were cut back, 1 base at V and 1 base at J, with 7 bases in the middle. Germline CDR1 and CDR2: LNHDA and SQIVND (reference sequence). CDR3 in amino acids: CASSIAVGNTEAFF. CDR3 in DNA: TGTGCCAGTAGTATAGCAGTCGGGAACACTGAAGCTTTCTTT.

The chain joins TRBV5-4 to TRBJ2-7; D gene ambiguous. Trimming removed 4 bases from V and 2 bases from J, with 13 bases in between. The CDR3 sequence is 14 residues long. Germline V gene data show CDR1 as SGHNT and CDR2 as YYREEE (reference sequence). CDR3 DNA sequence: TGTGCCAGCAGCCCACGTGCTCATCCCTACGAGCAGTACTTC. It specifies CASSPRAHPYEQYF. The full variable domain, its missing parts supplied by reference TRBV5-4 and TRBJ2-7, is ETGVTQSPTHLIKTRGQQVTLRCSSQSGHNTVSWYQQALGQGPQFIFQYYREEENGRGNFPPRFSGLQFPNYSSELNVNALELDDSALYLCASSPRAHPYEQYFGPGTRLTVT.

The chain uses TRBV6-1 and TRBJ1-1, with D possibly TRBD1 on 6 matching bases. Trimming took off 9 bases at V and 7 bases at J, with 12 bases between the two ends. This CDR3 region has 11 residues. Germline loops: CDR1 MNHNS, CDR2 SASEGT. CDR3 protein: CASLMDSEAFF. As DNA, the CDR3 is TGTGCCAGTCTGATGGACAGTGAAGCTTTCTTT.